One TCR beta chain is described in this entry. This sample stems from a study of shared clonotypes between healthy human individuals. CDR1 is SGHTA, CDR2 FQGTGA, per germline. The length of the CDR3 is 16 residues. Trimming removed 0 bases at V and 8 bases at J, with 17 bases between. The method was immunoSEQ multiplex PCR; TCRdb's version includes in-frame clones alone and lacks a portion of them. The table has almost 750,000 clones, 72% seen once. The chain carries TRBV7-3 and TRBJ2-1; the D gene is possibly TRBD1 (7 bases). The source of this sequence is a woman aged 25 to 39 in good health. Sequencing used memory CD4+ T cells sorted from blood. Subset described: CD45RA-negative fraction. CDR3 nucleotides: TGTGCCAGCAGCTTAACGGGAACTACAGGGGAGGATGAGCAGTTCTTC. Translating it yields CASSLTGTTGEDEQFF.